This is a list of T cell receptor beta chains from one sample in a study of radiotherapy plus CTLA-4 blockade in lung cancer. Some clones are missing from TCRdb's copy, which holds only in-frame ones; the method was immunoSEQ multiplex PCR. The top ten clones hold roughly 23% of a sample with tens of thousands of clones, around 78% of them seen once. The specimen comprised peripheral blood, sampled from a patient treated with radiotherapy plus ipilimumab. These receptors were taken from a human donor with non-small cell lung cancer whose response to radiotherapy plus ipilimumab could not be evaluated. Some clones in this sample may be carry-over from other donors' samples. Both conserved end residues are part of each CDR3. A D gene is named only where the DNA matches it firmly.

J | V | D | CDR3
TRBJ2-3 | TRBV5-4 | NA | CASSGPLPTDTQYF
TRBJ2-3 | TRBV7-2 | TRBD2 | CASSLGLAGYRTDTQYF
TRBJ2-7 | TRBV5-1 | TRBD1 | CASTPWGQGFYEQYF
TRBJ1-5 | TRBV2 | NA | CASSPQGLSNQPQHF
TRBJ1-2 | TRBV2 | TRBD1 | CASSSSGTANYGYTF
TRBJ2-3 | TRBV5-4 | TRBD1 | CASSSRIGGEGGTDTQYF
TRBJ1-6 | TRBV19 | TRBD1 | CASSIGGASGQGGSPLHF
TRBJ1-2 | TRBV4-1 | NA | CASSRDRDNWNDGYTF
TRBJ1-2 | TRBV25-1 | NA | CASSEREGRGDYGYTF
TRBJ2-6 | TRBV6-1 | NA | CASSEQAPGGANVLTF
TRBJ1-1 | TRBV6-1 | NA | CASSPRQTMNTEAFF
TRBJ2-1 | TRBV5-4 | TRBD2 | CASSSGPSGDTYNEQFF
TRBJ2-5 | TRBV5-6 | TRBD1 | CASSRTGVETQYF
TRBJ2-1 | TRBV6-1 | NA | CASSEGLYAYNEQFF
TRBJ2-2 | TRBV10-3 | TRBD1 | CAIRGQGPQELFF
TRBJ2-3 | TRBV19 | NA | CASSIGAYTQYF
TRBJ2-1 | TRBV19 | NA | CASSSGAGAFSYNEQFF
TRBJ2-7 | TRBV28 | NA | CASSWGPYEQYF
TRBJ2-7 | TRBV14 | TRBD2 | CASSQGTSGDPYEQYF
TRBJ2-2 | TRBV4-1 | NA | CASSQGSFNTGELFF
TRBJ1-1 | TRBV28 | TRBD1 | CASSLPGQGKGEAFF
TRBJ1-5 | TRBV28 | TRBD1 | CASSFGTGRSNQPQHF
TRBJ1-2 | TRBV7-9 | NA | CASSLVQGSDGYTF
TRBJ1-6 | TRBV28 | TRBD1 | CATSIQGGYFGALDSPLHF
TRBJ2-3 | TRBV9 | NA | CASSAERDFTDTQYF
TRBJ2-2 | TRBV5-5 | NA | CASRRGDRPGELFF
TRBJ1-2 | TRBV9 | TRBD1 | CAIDPGQPYGYTF
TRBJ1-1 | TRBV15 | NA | CATSRDFWDGGTEAFF
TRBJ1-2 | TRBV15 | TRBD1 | CATSRDRGHGYTF
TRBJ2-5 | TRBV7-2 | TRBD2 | CASSSQPPGTSGGPNYF
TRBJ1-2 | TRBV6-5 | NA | CASSSPKRVGYGYTF
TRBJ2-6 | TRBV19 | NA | CASKFIGGAGANVLTF
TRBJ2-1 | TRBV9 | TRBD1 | CASSLSQGRDYNEQFF
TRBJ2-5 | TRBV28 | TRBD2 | CASSSLAGGRQETQYF
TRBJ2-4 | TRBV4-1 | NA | CASSQGPSEGAKNIQYF
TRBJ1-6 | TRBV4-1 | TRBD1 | CASSQESGDRGYSPLHF
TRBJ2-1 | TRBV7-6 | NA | CASSLEVWAGNEQFF
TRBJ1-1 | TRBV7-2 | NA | CASSRGSEAFF
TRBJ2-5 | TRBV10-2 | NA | CASRAPGGETQYF
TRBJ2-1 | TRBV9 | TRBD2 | CASSPPGGYNEQFF
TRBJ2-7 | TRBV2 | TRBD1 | CASSESTGGNEQYF
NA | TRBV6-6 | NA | CASSPGAYEQYF
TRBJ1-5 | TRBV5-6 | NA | CASSFGSNQPQHF
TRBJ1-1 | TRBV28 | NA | CASRPSAAEAFF
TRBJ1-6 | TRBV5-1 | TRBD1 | CASSSGTGNNSPLHF
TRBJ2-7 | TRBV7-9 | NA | CASSPGLLQPVEQYF
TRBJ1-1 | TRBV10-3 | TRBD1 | CAISEPGQGARTEAFF
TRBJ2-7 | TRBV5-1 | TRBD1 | CASSAGQAAYEQYF
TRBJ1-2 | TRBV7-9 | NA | CASSLDSGDYGYTF